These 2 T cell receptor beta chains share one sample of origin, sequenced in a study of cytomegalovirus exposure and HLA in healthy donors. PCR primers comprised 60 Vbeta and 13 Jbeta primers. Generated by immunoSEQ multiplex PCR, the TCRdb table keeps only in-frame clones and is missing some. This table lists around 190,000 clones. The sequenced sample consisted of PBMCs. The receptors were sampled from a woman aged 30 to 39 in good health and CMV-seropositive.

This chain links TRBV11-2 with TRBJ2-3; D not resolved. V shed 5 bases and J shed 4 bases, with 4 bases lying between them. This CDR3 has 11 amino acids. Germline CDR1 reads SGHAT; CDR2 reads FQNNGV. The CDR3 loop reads CASSLADTQYF. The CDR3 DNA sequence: TGTGCCAGCAGCCTCGCAGATACGCAGTATTTT.

The CDR3 loop reads CASSLVSGNTEAFF. CDR3 nucleotide sequence: TGTGCCAGCAGCTTAGTGAGTGGGAACACTGAAGCTTTCTTT. The chain uses TRBV7-8 and TRBJ1-1; no clear D gene. Germline loops: CDR1 SGHVS, CDR2 FQNEAQ. V dropped 1 base and J dropped 1 base, with 7 bases sitting between them. This CDR3 comprises 14 residues.